This note documents a single TCR beta chain sequence. The data were taken from a study of blood T cell repertoires in COVID-19. Study-level background: T cells, B-cell-depleted T cells, or PBMCs supplied cDNA or gDNA.

In the authors' methods: Amplifying reference gene primers gave estimates of nucleated cell counts. Using immunoSEQ multiplex PCR, the repertoire was profiled, and TCRdb retains in-frame clones only, with some absent. That table gives V, J and clone size, and the DNA gave D and trimming. The table lists some 400,000 clones, roughly 80% of them singletons. CDR1 and CDR2 (germline): MNHEY, SVGAGI. This CDR3 is 14 amino acids long. V lost 7 bases to trimming and J lost 0 bases, with 9 bases between them. The receptor comes from a human donor with acute or convalescent COVID-19. The donor label of this sample is uncertain. Material: peripheral blood. This chain uses TRBV6-5 with TRBJ1-4; D is unclear. The CDR3 sequence is CASTAVATNEKLFF. CDR3 sequence (DNA): TGTGCCAGCACGGCGGTTGCAACTAATGAAAAACTGTTTTTT.